This TCR beta chain was captured in a study of T cell repertoires in cytomegalovirus infection. As for the study in general: CMV infection and matching HLA type were both indicated by public TCR beta signatures.

TCRdb ran MiXCR on the reads and lists one entry per CDR3 protein. This sample has 310,000 or so distinct CDR3 sequences, with 20% to 25% found just once. This clonotype was seen only a few times. What it recognizes is unknown. This CDR3 is 13 amino acids long. V shed 3 bases, J shed 8 bases, and the junction held 1 base outside the gene matches. Germline V gives CDR1 SEHNR, CDR2 FQNEAQ (reference sequence). Here the sequenced sample was cultured PBMCs, taken from culture after CMV antigen stimulation. The rearrangement joins TRBV7-9 to TRBJ2-2; 9 positions match TRBD2. This TCR derives from a human donor in good health (CMV status not recorded). Some clones in this sample may be carry-over from other donors' samples. The CDR3 DNA reads as TGTGCCAGCAGCTTGACTAGCGGTGGGGAGCTGTTTTTT. Translated: CASSLTSGGELFF.